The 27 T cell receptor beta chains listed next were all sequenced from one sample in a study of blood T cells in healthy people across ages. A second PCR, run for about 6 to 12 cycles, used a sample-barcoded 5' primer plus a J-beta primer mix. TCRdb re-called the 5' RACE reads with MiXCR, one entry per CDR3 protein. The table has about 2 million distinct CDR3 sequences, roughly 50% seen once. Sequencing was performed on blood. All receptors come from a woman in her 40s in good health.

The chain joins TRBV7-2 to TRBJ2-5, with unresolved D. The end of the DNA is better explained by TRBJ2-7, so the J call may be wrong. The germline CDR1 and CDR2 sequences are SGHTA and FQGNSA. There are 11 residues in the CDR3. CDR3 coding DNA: TGTGCCAGCAGCTTAACGGTCGAGCAGTACTTC. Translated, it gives CASSLTVEQYF.

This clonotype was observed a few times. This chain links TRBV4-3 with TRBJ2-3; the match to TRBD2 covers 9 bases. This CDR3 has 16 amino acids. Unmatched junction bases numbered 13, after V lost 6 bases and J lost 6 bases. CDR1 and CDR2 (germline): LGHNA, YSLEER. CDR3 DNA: TGCGCCAGCAGGGGGGAAGCGGGGGGACCTCAGGATACGCAGTATTTT. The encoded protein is CASRGEAGGPQDTQYF.

CDR3 DNA: TGCAGTGCTAGAGAGTCGGGGGCCGCTTACAATGAGCAGTTCTTC. Translated: CSARESGAAYNEQFF. The rearrangement uses TRBV20-1 and TRBJ2-1; D tentatively fits TRBD1 or TRBD2 (6 bases each). Germline V gives CDR1 DFQATT, CDR2 SNEGSKA (reference sequence). The V gene lost 0 bases and the J gene lost 4 bases, with 13 bases spanning the gap. The CDR3 loop spans 15 amino acids.

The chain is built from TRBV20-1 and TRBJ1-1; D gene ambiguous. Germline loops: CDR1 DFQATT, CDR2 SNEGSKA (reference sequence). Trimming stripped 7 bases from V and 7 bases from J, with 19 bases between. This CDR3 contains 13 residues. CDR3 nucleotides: TGCAGTGGCGGTAGGATAGGGTTGGGTGAAGCTTTCTTT. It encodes CSGGRIGLGEAFF.

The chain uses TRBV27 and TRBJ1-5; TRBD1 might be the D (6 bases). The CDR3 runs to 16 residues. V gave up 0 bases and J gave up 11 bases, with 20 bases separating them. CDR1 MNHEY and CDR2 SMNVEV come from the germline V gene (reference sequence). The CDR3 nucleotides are TGTGCCAGCAGTTTATCTGGGGGGGGCGGGCAAGAGACCCAGCATTTT. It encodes CASSLSGGGGQETQHF.

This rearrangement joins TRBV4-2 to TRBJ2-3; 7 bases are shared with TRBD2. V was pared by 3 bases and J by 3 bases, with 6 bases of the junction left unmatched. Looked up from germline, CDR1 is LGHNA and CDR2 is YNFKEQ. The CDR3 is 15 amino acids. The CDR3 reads CASSQGREGTDTQYF. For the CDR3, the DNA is TGTGCCAGCAGCCAGGGCAGGGAGGGTACAGATACGCAGTATTTT.

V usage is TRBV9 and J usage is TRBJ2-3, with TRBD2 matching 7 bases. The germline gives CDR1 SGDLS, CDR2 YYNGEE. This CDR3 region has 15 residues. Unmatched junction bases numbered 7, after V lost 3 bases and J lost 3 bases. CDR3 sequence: CASSEEQAGTDTQYF. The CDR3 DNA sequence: TGTGCCAGCAGCGAGGAGCAAGCGGGGACAGATACGCAGTATTTT. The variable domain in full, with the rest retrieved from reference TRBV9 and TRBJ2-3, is DSGVTQTPKHLITATGQRVTLRCSPRSGDLSVYWYQQSLDQGLQFLIQYYNGEERAKGNILERFSAQQFPDLHSELNLSSLELGDSALYFCASSEEQAGTDTQYFGPGTRLTVL.

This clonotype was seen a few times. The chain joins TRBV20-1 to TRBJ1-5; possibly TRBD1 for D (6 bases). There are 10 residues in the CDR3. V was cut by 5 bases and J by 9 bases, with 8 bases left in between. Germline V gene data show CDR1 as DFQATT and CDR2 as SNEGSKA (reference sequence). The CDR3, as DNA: TGCAGTGCTGCAGGGGCGCCCCAGCATTTT. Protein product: CSAAGAPQHF.

This CDR3 is CSARGSSGGFYNEQFF. CDR3 sequence (DNA): TGCAGTGCTAGAGGGAGTAGCGGGGGGTTCTACAATGAGCAGTTCTTC. This chain links TRBV20-1 with TRBJ2-1, with 10 bases identical to TRBD2. The junction had 6 bases not matched to a gene; V was cut back by 1 base and J by 3 bases. Germline V gene sequence: CDR1 DFQATT, CDR2 SNEGSKA (reference sequence). This CDR3 region has 16 residues.

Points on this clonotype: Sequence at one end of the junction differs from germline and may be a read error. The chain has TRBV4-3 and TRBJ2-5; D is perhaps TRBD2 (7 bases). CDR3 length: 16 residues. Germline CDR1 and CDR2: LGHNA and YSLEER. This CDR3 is CARSQDPRGALNEQYF. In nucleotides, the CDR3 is TGCGCCAGAAGCCAAGATCCTCGGGGGGCCCTTAATGAGCAGTACTTC.

CDR3 amino acids: CASSHPVKRAGGETQYF. The CDR3 DNA reads TGCGCCAGCAGCCACCCCGTTAAAAGGGCCGGGGGGGAGACCCAGTACTTC. V and J are TRBV4-1 and TRBJ2-5; 7 nucleotides align to TRBD2. Looked up from germline, CDR1 is MGHRA and CDR2 is YSYEKL. The V and J ends lost 3 bases and 5 bases, in that order; junction bases with no gene match: 15. The CDR3 sequence is 17 residues long.

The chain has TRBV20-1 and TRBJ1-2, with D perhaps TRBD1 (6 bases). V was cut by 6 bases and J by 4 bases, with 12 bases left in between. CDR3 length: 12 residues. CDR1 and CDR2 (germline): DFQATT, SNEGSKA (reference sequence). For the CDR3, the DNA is TGCAGTGCCGACGAGGGGGGCTATGGCTACACCTTC. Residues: CSADEGGYGYTF.

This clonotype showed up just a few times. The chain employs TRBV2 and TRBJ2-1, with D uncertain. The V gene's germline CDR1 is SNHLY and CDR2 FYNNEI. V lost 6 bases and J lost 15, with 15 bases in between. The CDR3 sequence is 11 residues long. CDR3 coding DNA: TGTGCCAGCAGGACTCGTACCGTGGCGTTCTTC. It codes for CASRTRTVAFF.

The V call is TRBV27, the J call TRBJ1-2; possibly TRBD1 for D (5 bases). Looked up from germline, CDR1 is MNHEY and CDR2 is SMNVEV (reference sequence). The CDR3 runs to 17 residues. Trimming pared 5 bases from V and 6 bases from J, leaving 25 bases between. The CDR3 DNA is TGTGCCAGCAGTCTGCGCCCATTTGCGGGGGGGATGAATGGCTACACCTTC. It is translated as CASSLRPFAGGMNGYTF.

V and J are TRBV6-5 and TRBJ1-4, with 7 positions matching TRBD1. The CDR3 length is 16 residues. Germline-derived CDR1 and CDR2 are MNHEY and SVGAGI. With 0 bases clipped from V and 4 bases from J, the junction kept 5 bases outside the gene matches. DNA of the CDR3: TGTGCCAGCAGTTACTCAACCGACAGGGTTAATGAAAAACTGTTTTTT. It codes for CASSYSTDRVNEKLFF.

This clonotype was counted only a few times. The CDR3 DNA reads as TGTGCCATCCTCGACAGGGTTCAAGAGACCCAGTACTTC. Translating it yields CAILDRVQETQYF. The chain couples TRBV10-3 to TRBJ2-5, with TRBD1 matching 7 bases. From germline, CDR1 is ENHRY and CDR2 SYGVKD. This CDR3 is 13 amino acids long. J gave up 2 bases and V 8 bases, and 5 bases lay outside the gene matches.

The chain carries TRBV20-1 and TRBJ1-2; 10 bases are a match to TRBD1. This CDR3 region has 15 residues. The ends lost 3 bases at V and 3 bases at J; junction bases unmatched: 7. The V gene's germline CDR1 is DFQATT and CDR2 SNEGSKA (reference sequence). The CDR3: CSARALGQGDYGYTF. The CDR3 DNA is TGCAGTGCTAGGGCATTAGGACAGGGGGACTATGGCTACACCTTC.

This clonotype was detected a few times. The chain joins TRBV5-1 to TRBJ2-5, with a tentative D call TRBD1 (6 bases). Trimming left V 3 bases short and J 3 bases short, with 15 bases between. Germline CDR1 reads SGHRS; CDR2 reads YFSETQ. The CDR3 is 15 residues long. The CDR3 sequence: CASSSDREVKETQYF. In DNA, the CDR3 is TGCGCCAGCAGCTCGGACAGAGAGGTTAAAGAGACCCAGTACTTC. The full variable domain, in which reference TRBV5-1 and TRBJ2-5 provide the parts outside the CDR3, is KAGVTQTPRYLIKTRGQQVTLSCSPISGHRSVSWYQQTPGQGLQFLFEYFSETQRNKGNFPGRFSGRQFSNSRSEMNVSTLELGDSALYLCASSSDREVKETQYFGPGTRLLVL.

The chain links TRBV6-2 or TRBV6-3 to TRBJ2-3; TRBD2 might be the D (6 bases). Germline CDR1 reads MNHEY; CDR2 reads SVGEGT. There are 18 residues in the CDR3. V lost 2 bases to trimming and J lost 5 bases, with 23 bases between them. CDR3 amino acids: CASSYRTANRLGRDTQYF. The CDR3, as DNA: TGTGCCAGCAGTTACAGGACCGCAAACCGACTAGGGCGAGATACGCAGTATTTT.

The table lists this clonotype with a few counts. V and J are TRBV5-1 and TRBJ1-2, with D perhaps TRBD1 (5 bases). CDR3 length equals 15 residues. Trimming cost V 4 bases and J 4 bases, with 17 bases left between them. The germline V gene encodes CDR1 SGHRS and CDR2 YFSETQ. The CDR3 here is CASSPTSGGGYGYTF. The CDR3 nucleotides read TGCGCCAGCAGCCCAACGTCCGGTGGGGGCTATGGCTACACCTTC.

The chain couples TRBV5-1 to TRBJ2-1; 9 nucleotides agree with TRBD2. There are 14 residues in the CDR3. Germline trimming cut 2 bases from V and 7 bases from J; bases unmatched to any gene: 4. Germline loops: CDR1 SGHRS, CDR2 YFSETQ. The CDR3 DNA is TGCGCCAGCAGCTTTGGCGGGGGGGAGAATGAGCAGTTCTTC. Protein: CASSFGGGENEQFF.

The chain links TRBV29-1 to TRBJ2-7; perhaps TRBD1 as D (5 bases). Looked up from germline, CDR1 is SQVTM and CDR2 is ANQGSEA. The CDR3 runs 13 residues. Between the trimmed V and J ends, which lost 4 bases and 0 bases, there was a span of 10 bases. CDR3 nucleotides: TGCAGCGTTGTATCCCAGGGCTCCTACGAGCAGTACTTC. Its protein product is CSVVSQGSYEQYF.

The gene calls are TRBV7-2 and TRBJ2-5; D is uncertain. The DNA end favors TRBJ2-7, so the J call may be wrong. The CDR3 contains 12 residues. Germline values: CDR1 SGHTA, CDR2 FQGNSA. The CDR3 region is CTSSLGGYEQYF. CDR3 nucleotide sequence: TGTACCAGCAGCTTAGGAGGCTACGAGCAGTACTTC.

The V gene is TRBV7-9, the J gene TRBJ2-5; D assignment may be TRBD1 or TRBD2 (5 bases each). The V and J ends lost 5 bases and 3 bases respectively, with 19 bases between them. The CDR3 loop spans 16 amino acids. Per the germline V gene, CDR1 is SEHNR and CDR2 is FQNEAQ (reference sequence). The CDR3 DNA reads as TGTGCCAGCAGCCCTCCTGGGACCCTCCAGGAAGAGACCCAGTACTTC. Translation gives CASSPPGTLQEETQYF.

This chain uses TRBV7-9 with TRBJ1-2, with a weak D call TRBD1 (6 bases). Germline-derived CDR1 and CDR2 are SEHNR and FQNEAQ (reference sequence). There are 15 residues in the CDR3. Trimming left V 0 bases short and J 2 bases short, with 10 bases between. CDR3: CASSLADTGNYGYTF. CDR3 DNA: TGTGCCAGCAGCTTAGCCGACACAGGGAACTATGGCTACACCTTC.

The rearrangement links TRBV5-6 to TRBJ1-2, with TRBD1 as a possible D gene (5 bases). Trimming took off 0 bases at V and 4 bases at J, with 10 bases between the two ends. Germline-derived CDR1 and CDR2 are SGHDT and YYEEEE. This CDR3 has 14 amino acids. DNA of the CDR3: TGTGCCAGCAGCTTGGACAGGCCCGGCTATGGCTACACCTTC. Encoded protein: CASSLDRPGYGYTF.

The CDR3 sequence is CASSGGTSVDTQYF. DNA for the CDR3: TGTGCCAGCAGTGGTGGGACTAGCGTAGATACGCAGTATTTT. The chain links TRBV2 to TRBJ2-3; TRBD2 aligns across 10 bases. The J segment lost 5 bases and the V segment lost 4 bases, leaving 3 bases of the junction unmatched. The CDR3 contains 14 residues. Germline CDR1 reads SNHLY; CDR2 reads FYNNEI.